These 9 T cell receptor beta chains originate from one sample sequenced in a study of blood T cell repertoires in COVID-19. Some clones are missing from TCRdb's copy, which holds only in-frame ones; the method was immunoSEQ multiplex PCR. Of about 480,000 clones in the sample, approximately 91% were seen once. The source material was PBMCs or T cells enriched from blood (not recorded which). The receptors here all came from a woman aged 60-70 years who had recovered from COVID-19.

The chain joins TRBV10-3 to TRBJ2-7; TRBD2 might be the D (6 bases). The CDR3 spans 13 residues. V lost 8 bases and J lost 0, with 11 bases in between. CDR1 is ENHRY and CDR2 is SYGVKD in the germline V gene. CDR3 nucleotide sequence: TGTGCCATCGGCGGGGAGCTCTCCTACGAGCAGTACGTC. Residues: CAIGGELSYEQYV.

The chain is built from TRBV5-1 and TRBJ1-1, with D perhaps TRBD1 (6 bases). The CDR3 runs 16 residues. Deletions cut 3 bases from V and 1 base from J, with 16 bases between. CDR1 SGHRS and CDR2 YFSETQ come from the germline V gene. The CDR3 DNA sequence: TGCGCCAGCAGCTCGGGGAGATGGGGACAGAACACTGAAGCTTTCTTT. The encoded protein is CASSSGRWGQNTEAFF.

This chain uses TRBV24-1 with TRBJ1-1; D is uncertain. The CDR3 spans 14 residues. The germline V gene has CDR1 KGHDR and CDR2 SFDVKD. Trimming cost V 7 bases and J 1 base, with 12 bases left between them. DNA for the CDR3: TGTGCCACCAGGCTTCCCGGGAGGAACACTGAAGCTTTCTTT. Its protein product is CATRLPGRNTEAFF.

This clone was observed a single time. The chain carries TRBV11-2 and TRBJ2-2; 13 bases align to TRBD2. CDR1 and CDR2 (germline): SGHAT, FQNNGV. The CDR3 runs 17 residues. With 2 bases clipped from V and 4 bases from J, the junction kept 4 bases outside the gene matches. CDR3 amino acids: CASSLTSGGAGTGELFF. DNA of the CDR3: TGTGCCAGCAGCTTAACTAGCGGGGGGGCAGGCACCGGGGAGCTGTTTTTT.

This rearrangement joins TRBV3-1 (or the pseudogene TRBV3-2) to TRBJ2-1; 8 bases are shared with TRBD2. The CDR3 consists of 16 residues. The V gene end was trimmed by 1 base and the J gene end by 7 bases; junction bases not matched to a gene: 9. The germline V gene has CDR1 LGHDT and CDR2 YNNKEL (reference sequence). This CDR3 is CASSQARGGGTNEQFF. DNA of the CDR3: TGTGCCAGCAGCCAAGCCAGGGGCGGGGGGACTAATGAGCAGTTCTTC.

This chain uses TRBV12-3 or TRBV12-4 with TRBJ2-1; 9 bases are a match to TRBD2. The CDR3 length is 13 residues. Unmatched junction bases numbered 2, after V lost 4 bases and J lost 7 bases. The CDR3, as DNA: TGTGCCAGCAGTTCGACTAGCGGAAATGAGCAGTTCTTC. Protein product: CASSSTSGNEQFF.

With regard to this clone: This same CDR3 is encoded by further DNA sequences in the sample. The chain employs TRBV12-3 or TRBV12-4 and TRBJ1-5; D is perhaps TRBD1 (5 bases). This CDR3 comprises 13 residues. V gave up 2 bases and J gave up 6 bases, with 8 bases separating them. The CDR3 DNA reads TGTGCCAGCAGTTTACAGGGAAGTCAGCCCCAGCATTTT. Amino acids: CASSLQGSQPQHF.

The rearrangement joins TRBV6-5 to TRBJ1-6, with D uncertain. Germline V gene lookup returns CDR1 MNHEY and CDR2 SVGAGI. V gave up 2 bases and J gave up 6 bases, with 8 bases separating them. The CDR3 runs to 14 residues. The CDR3: CASSYGPLNSPLHF. The CDR3 nucleotides read TGTGCCAGCAGTTACGGGCCTCTTAATTCACCCCTCCACTTT.

The chain employs TRBV11-2 and TRBJ1-2; perhaps TRBD1 as D (5 bases). The V end lost 4 bases, the J end lost 7 bases, and 10 bases lay between the germline ends. The germline V gene encodes CDR1 SGHAT and CDR2 FQNNGV. The CDR3 runs to 12 residues. This CDR3 is CASSSRESGYTF. Written as DNA, the CDR3 is TGTGCCAGCAGCTCCAGGGAATCTGGCTACACCTTC.